This T cell receptor beta chain is from a study of T-cell reconstitution after alpha-beta-depleted transplantation in children. V trimming: 4 bases; J trimming: 4 bases; junction bases outside the gene matches: 3. This CDR3 spans 16 amino acids. Germline V gives CDR1 LNHNV, CDR2 YYDKDF (reference sequence). This clonotype was detected a few times. Unique molecular identifiers were used to barcode this TCRbeta library. TCRdb processed the PCR reads anew with MiXCR; each CDR3 protein has one entry. The data contain 700,000 to 950,000 distinct CDR3 sequences, about 15% of them singletons. The source material was PBMCs, mostly from graft donor cells, sampled 360 days after TCRalphabeta/CD19-depleted stem cell transplant. This chain connects TRBV15 to TRBJ2-2; 13 bases map to TRBD2. The TCR was taken from a male patient between 10 and 17 years old who had a stem cell transplant for acute lymphoblastic leukemia, so the T cells may come from the graft donor. The chain's CDR3 is CATSTRTSGSTGELFF. Written as DNA, the CDR3 is TGTGCCACCAGCACCCGGACTAGCGGGAGCACCGGGGAGCTGTTTTTT.